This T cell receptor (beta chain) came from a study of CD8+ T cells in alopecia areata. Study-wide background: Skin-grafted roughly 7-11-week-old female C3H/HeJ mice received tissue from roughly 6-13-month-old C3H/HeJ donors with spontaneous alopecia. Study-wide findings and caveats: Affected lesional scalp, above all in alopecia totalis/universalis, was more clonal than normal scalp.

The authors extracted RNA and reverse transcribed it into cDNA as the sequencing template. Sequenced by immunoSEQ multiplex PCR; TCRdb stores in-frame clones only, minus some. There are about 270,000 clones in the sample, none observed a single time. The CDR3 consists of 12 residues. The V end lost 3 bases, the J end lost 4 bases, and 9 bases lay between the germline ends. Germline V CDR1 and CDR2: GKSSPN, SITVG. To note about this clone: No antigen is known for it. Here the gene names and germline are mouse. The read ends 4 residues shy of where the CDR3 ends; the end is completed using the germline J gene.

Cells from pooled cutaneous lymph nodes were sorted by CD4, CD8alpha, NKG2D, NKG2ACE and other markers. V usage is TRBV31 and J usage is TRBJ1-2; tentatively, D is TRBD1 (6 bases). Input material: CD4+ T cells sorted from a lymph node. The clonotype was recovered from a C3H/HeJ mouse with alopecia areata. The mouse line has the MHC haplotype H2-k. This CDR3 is CAWSYRVSDYTF. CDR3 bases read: TGTGCCTGGAGCTACAGGGTCTCC.